These 15 T cell receptor beta chains were sequenced from one sample in a study of cytomegalovirus exposure and HLA in healthy donors. PCR was performed using 60 Vbeta and 13 Jbeta primers. Profiled with immunoSEQ multiplex PCR; TCRdb holds only in-frame clones, not every one. Of 150,000 to 250,000 clones listed, roughly 85% were seen once; the top ten hold approximately 2.2%. Sequenced sample: PBMCs. These receptors were obtained from a woman between 50 and 59 years old in good health and CMV-seronegative.

The CDR3 sequence: CASSVETGTGTQYF. DNA for the CDR3: TGTGCCAGCAGCGTAGAGACAGGCACGGGAACGCAGTATTTT. V is TRBV9 and J is TRBJ2-3, with a weak D call TRBD1 (6 bases). Per germline, CDR1 SGDLS and CDR2 YYNGEE. This CDR3 contains 14 residues. The V gene lost 0 bases and the J gene lost 9 bases, with 14 bases spanning the gap.

The chain has TRBV7-8 and TRBJ2-1, with TRBD2 matching 10 bases. V dropped 2 bases and J dropped 4; count of bases not matched to a gene: 2. In germline, CDR1 is SGHVS, CDR2 FQNEAQ. This CDR3 spans 15 amino acids. The CDR3 region has the DNA TGTGCCAGCAGCTTATTACTAGCGGGATACAATGAGCAGTTCTTC. This sequence encodes CASSLLLAGYNEQFF.

CDR3 loop: CASSLTGLDHEQYF. In DNA form, the CDR3 reads TGTGCCAGCAGCTTGACGGGTCTCGACCACGAGCAGTACTTC. The rearrangement uses TRBV5-6 and TRBJ2-7; D is ambiguous. The V end lost 1 base, the J end lost 5 bases, and 13 bases lay between the germline ends. CDR3 length equals 14 residues. Germline V CDR1 and CDR2: SGHDT, YYEEEE.

In this sample, this clone turned up once. The chain links TRBV2 to TRBJ2-1; D is perhaps TRBD1 (5 bases). Germline loops: CDR1 SNHLY, CDR2 FYNNEI. The CDR3 sequence is 14 residues long. V lost 8 bases and J lost 3, with 14 bases in between. The CDR3 loop reads CASLQGTIYNEQFF. In DNA, the CDR3 is TGTGCCAGCCTTCAGGGAACAATCTACAATGAGCAGTTCTTC. The complete variable domain, with remaining parts taken from reference TRBV2 and TRBJ2-1, reads EPEVTQTPSHQVTQMGQEVILRCVPISNHLYFYWYRQILGQKVEFLVSFYNNEISEKSEIFDDQFSVERPDGSNFTLKIRSTKLEDSAMYFCASLQGTIYNEQFFGPGTRLTVL.

This chain joins TRBV6-6 and TRBJ2-7, with D perhaps TRBD2 (7 bases). CDR3 length equals 15 residues. From germline, CDR1 is MNHNY and CDR2 SVGAGI (reference sequence). The germline V and J ends were trimmed by 2 bases and 6 bases, with 17 bases remaining between them. CDR3 nucleotides: TGTGCCAGCAGTTACGGGGGGGCGCATGTAGGCGAGCAGTACTTC. This sequence encodes CASSYGGAHVGEQYF.

The rearrangement links TRBV2 to TRBJ2-1; 8 positions match TRBD1. Per the germline V gene, CDR1 is SNHLY and CDR2 is FYNNEI. This CDR3 is 15 amino acids long. V shed 5 bases and J 0 bases; nucleotides not matched to a gene: 3. CDR3 sequence reads: CASSLQGGSYNEQFF. Written as DNA, the CDR3 is TGTGCCAGCAGTCTACAGGGGGGCTCCTACAATGAGCAGTTCTTC.

In DNA, the CDR3 is TGCAGCGTTCCCAGGGGAGAGACCCAGTACTTC. The encoded protein is CSVPRGETQYF. The chain combines TRBV29-1 with TRBJ2-5; D perhaps matches TRBD1 (6 bases). The V end was cut by 5 bases, the J end by 4 bases, with 8 bases between. The CDR3 is 11 residues long. Germline values: CDR1 SQVTM, CDR2 ANQGSEA.

The V gene is TRBV27, the J gene TRBJ1-2; 9 bases are shared with TRBD1. Germline V gives CDR1 MNHEY, CDR2 SMNVEV (reference sequence). The CDR3 contains 16 residues. The V segment lost 5 bases and the J segment 6 bases; nucleotides outside the gene matches: 13. The CDR3 DNA follows: TGTGCCAGCAGTACCCGTGTGGGACAGGGATCAGATGGCTACACCTTC. It codes for CASSTRVGQGSDGYTF.

CDR3 coding DNA: TGTGCCAGCAGTTACCCGGTAGCGGGAGGGCCGGGTGAGCAGTTCTTC. This codes for CASSYPVAGGPGEQFF. This chain uses TRBV6-6 with TRBJ2-1, with 11 positions matching TRBD2. Germline CDR1 is MNHNY and CDR2 is SVGAGI (reference sequence). The CDR3 loop spans 16 amino acids. Trimming took 2 bases from V and 9 from J; bases not matched to a gene: 9.

J is TRBJ2-5 and V is TRBV4-3; 13 positions match TRBD2. CDR1 LGHNA and CDR2 YSLEER come from the germline V gene. V shed 1 base, J shed 4 bases, and the junction held 0 bases outside the gene matches. This CDR3 is 15 amino acids long. CDR3 nucleotide sequence: TGCGCCAGCAGCCAAGGACTAGCGGGGGGAGAGACCCAGTACTTC. It specifies CASSQGLAGGETQYF.

The chain joins TRBV5-1 to TRBJ2-7; possible D gene TRBD1, 5 bases. Germline V gene sequence: CDR1 SGHRS, CDR2 YFSETQ. V lost 3 bases and J lost 2, with 9 bases in between. The CDR3 is 13 amino acids. The CDR3 DNA reads TGCGCCAGCAGCTCTACGACAGCCTACGAGCAGTACTTC. It encodes CASSSTTAYEQYF.

V and J are TRBV28 and TRBJ2-1; a possible D gene is TRBD2 (5 bases). Germline V lookup: CDR1 MDHEN, CDR2 SYDVKM. Trimming stripped 6 bases from V and 6 bases from J, with 21 bases between. There are 16 residues in the CDR3. Here the CDR3 reads CASSRDSGFSANEQFF. The CDR3 DNA reads as TGTGCCAGCAGCCGAGACTCGGGGTTTTCTGCCAATGAGCAGTTCTTC.

The table lists this clone with a few counts. The chain has TRBV7-2 and TRBJ2-3; 13 nucleotides agree with TRBD2. Germline V gives CDR1 SGHTA, CDR2 FQGNSA. CDR3 length equals 17 residues. Trimming at V came to 5 bases and at J to 6 bases, leaving 11 bases not matched to a gene. CDR3 residues: CASSPSPGLAGSDTQYF. CDR3 in DNA: TGTGCCAGCAGCCCGAGTCCGGGACTAGCGGGAAGCGATACGCAGTATTTT.

This rearrangement joins TRBV9 to TRBJ2-3; D possibly corresponds to TRBD1 (6 bases). The CDR3 is 13 amino acids. V was trimmed by 5 bases and J by 1 base, leaving 8 bases between them. Germline V gene data show CDR1 as SGDLS and CDR2 as YYNGEE. The CDR3 sequence: CASRDSRTDTQYF. The CDR3 bases are TGTGCCAGCAGGGACAGTCGCACAGATACGCAGTATTTT.

As for this clone: This specimen includes other DNA sequences encoding the same CDR3. The V call is TRBV4-3, the J call TRBJ1-3; 7 bases fit TRBD1. The CDR3 consists of 15 residues. Germline V CDR1 and CDR2: LGHNA, YSLEER. The V segment lost 9 bases and the J segment 4 bases; nucleotides outside the gene matches: 12. The CDR3 coding sequence is TGCGCCAGTAGCGAACTACAGGGGCCGGGAAACACCATATATTTT. Its translation is CASSELQGPGNTIYF.